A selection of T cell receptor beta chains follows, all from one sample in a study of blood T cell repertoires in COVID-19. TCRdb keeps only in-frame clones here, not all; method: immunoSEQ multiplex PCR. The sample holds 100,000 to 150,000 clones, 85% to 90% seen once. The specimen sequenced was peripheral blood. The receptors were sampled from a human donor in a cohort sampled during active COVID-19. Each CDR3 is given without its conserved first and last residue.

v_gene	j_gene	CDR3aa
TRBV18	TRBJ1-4	ASSPSGLNEKLF
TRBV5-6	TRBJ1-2	ASSGLRLPGYT
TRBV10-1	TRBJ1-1	ASSATGSNTEAF
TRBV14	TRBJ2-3	ASSQVDSPPDTQY
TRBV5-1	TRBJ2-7	ASSLKIPEDEQY
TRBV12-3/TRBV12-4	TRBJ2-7	ASSPLRGHEQY
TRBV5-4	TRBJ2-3	ASSLTSGRPLTDTQY
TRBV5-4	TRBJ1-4	ASSRGTGYEKLF
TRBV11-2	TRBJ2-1	ASSLGGGRNEQF
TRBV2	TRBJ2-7	ASGQAIPYEQY
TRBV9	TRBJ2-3	ASSARLTGLTDTQY
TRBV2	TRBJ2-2	ASLLGGTNTGELF
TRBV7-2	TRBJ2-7	ASSLSTSGTYEQY
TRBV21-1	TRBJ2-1	ASTPSGGVYNEQF
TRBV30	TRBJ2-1	ACTVSGFGEQF
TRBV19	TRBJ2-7	ASSMWGPSYEQY
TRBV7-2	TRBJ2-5	ASSLEGRGRETQY
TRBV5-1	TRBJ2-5	ASSLNLGETQY
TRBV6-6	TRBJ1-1	ASSYSWQNTEAF
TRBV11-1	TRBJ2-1	ASSLAKARQGPYNEQF
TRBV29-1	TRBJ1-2	SVVWAVRPYGYT
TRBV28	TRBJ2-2	ASSLAATGELF
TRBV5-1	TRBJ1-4	ASSLGDRAFNEKLF
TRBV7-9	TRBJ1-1	ASSPGVQEAF
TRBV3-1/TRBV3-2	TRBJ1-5	ASSQVAGGQPQH
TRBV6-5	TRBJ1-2	ASSYSANYGYT
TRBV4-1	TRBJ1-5	ASSQGRTVVGNQPQH
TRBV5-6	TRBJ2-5	ASKSKELETQY
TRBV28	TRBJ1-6	ASSLVSGYNSPLH
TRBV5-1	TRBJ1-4	ASSLGDRGNEKLF
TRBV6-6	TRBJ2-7	ASSKLYGTGSWEQY